Listed here are 14 T cell receptor beta chains from one sample, sequenced in a study of T-cell reconstitution after alpha-beta-depleted transplantation in children. Unique molecular identifiers were used to barcode this TCRbeta library. Each CDR3 protein is one row after TCRdb ran MiXCR on the PCR reads. The sample includes some 490,000 distinct CDR3 sequences, approximately 12% of them seen just once. The source was PBMCs from the stem cell graft donor, collected from the stem cell graft. These receptors were obtained from a human donor who donated a stem cell graft to a child with combined immunodeficiency.

This clonotype has more than one count but fewer than ten. V usage is TRBV7-9 and J usage is TRBJ1-1, with a possible D match to TRBD1 (5 bases). CDR3 length: 17 residues. Germline-derived CDR1 and CDR2 are SEHNR and FQNEAQ (reference sequence). V lost 5 bases to trimming and J lost 4 bases, with 23 bases between them. CDR3 loop: CASSPRTGRARGTEAFF. DNA of the CDR3: TGTGCCAGCAGCCCCCGGACGGGGCGGGCCCGTGGCACTGAAGCTTTCTTT.

This clonotype has a count of ten or more. The chain combines TRBV12-3 or TRBV12-4 with TRBJ1-2, with D unclear. V was cut by 4 bases and J by 0 bases, with 6 bases left in between. This CDR3 contains 13 residues. DNA of the CDR3: TGTGCCAGCAGTTCAGAGGCTAACTATGGCTACACCTTC. Amino acids: CASSSEANYGYTF.

A few counts support this clonotype. The rearrangement joins TRBV3-1 to TRBJ2-7; the D is unclear. Trimming pared 1 base from V and 5 bases from J, leaving 18 bases between. CDR3 length equals 16 residues. Germline CDR1 and CDR2: LGHDT and YNNKEL (reference sequence). CDR3 nucleotide sequence: TGTGCCAGCAGCCAAGCATCAGCGACATCGGTGGACGAGCAGTACTTC. As protein: CASSQASATSVDEQYF.

There are a few counts of this clonotype. This rearrangement joins TRBV27 to TRBJ2-7; possibly TRBD2 for D (5 bases). V gave up 1 base and J gave up 2 bases, with 21 bases separating them. CDR3 size: 18 residues. The germline CDR1 and CDR2 sequences are MNHEY and SMNVEV (reference sequence). The CDR3 loop is CASSLYGGSGLWAYEQYF. The CDR3 region has the DNA TGTGCCAGCAGTTTATACGGCGGGTCCGGGCTATGGGCCTACGAGCAGTACTTC.

The chain combines TRBV20-1 with TRBJ2-3; 10 bases are a match to TRBD2. The CDR3 has 15 amino acids. V was pared by 3 bases and J by 1 base, with 4 bases of the junction left unmatched. Germline V gives CDR1 DFQATT, CDR2 SNEGSKA (reference sequence). CDR3 sequence (DNA): TGCAGTGCTAGCGAGGGGACTAGCGGCACAGATACGCAGTATTTT. This codes for CSASEGTSGTDTQYF.

This chain links TRBV12-2 with TRBJ2-7; TRBD2, the D gene given by the table, was not confirmed from the DNA. TRBV12-2 is designated a pseudogene. The CDR3 is made up of 16 amino acids. DNA of the CDR3: TGTGCAAGTCGATTGGCGGGGACTATCGAATCGTACGAGCAGTACTTC. Its translation is CASRLAGTIESYEQYF.

The rearrangement joins TRBV11-2 to TRBJ2-6; TRBD1 agrees at 12 bases. Losses at the gene ends were 0 bases for V and 1 base for J; bases not matched to a gene: 1. The CDR3 is 18 residues long. CDR1 and CDR2 from the germline V gene are SGHAT and FQNNGV. The CDR3 DNA is TGTGCCAGCAGCTTAGAGGGACAGGGGGCGTCTGGGGCCAACGTCCTGACTTTC. It translates to CASSLEGQGASGANVLTF.

On this clonotype: Germline is not matched at one junction end, which may reflect a read error. The V gene is TRBV19, the J gene TRBJ2-3; no clear D. The CDR3 is made up of 15 amino acids. CDR1 is LNHDA and CDR2 is SQIVND in the germline V gene (reference sequence). CDR3 loop: CASSTTLSYTATQYF. CDR3 coding DNA: TGTGCCAGTAGTACCACACTGTCGTACACAGCTACGCAGTATTTT. Full variable domain (outside the CDR3, taken from reference TRBV19 and TRBJ2-3): DGGITQSPKYLFRKEGQNVTLSCEQNLNHDAMYWYRQDPGQGLRLIYYSQIVNDFQKGDIAEGYSVSREKKESFPLTVTSAQKNPTAFYLCASSTTLSYTATQYFGPGTRLTVL.

This clonotype was counted many times. The rearrangement joins TRBV6-1 to TRBJ1-1; the D gene is possibly TRBD1 (5 bases). The CDR3 is made up of 16 amino acids. Germline V gene sequence: CDR1 MNHNS, CDR2 SASEGT. V was shortened by 3 bases and J by 0 bases, with 14 bases between the two germline ends. The CDR3 loop reads CASSEVTGRMNTEAFF. The DNA of the CDR3 is TGTGCCAGCAGTGAGGTGACGGGACGCATGAACACTGAAGCTTTCTTT.

This clonotype was picked up a small number of times. The rearrangement uses TRBV29-1 and TRBJ2-5; D uncertain. The CDR3 consists of 13 residues. Trimming removed 6 bases from V and 1 base from J, with 12 bases in between. Germline CDR1 and CDR2: SQVTM and ANQGSEA. The CDR3: CSVYSWTQETQYF. DNA of the CDR3: TGCAGCGTCTATAGCTGGACCCAAGAGACCCAGTACTTC. Supplemented by reference TRBV29-1 and TRBJ2-5, the full variable domain reads SAVISQKPSRDICQRGTSLTIQCQVDSQVTMMFWYRQQPGQSLTLIATANQGSEATYESGFVIDKFPISRPNLTFSTLTVSNMSPEDSSIYLCSVYSWTQETQYFGPGTRLLVL.

There are a few counts of this clonotype. The CDR3 sequence: CASSVSSGRANEQFF. In DNA form, the CDR3 reads TGTGCCAGCAGTGTCTCTAGCGGGAGGGCGAATGAGCAGTTCTTC. V and J are TRBV6-4 and TRBJ2-1; 12 bases map to TRBD2. There are 15 residues in the CDR3. The germline V gene has CDR1 MRHNA and CDR2 SNTAGT. With 4 bases clipped from V and 7 bases from J, the junction kept 5 bases outside the gene matches.

This clonotype has ten or more counts. The V and J genes are TRBV4-2 and TRBJ2-1; TRBD2 matches 8 bases. CDR3 length: 16 amino acids. V shed 4 bases, J shed 1 base, and the junction held 6 bases outside the gene matches. CDR1 and CDR2 from the germline V gene are LGHNA and YNFKEQ. CDR3 loop: CASSLAGTRSYNEQFF. The CDR3 nucleotides are TGTGCCAGCAGCCTTGCCGGGACTAGATCCTACAATGAGCAGTTCTTC.

The chain carries TRBV9 and TRBJ2-7; TRBD2 matches at 8 bases. Germline CDR1 SGDLS, CDR2 YYNGEE. The V gene end was trimmed by 1 base and the J gene end by 4 bases; junction bases not matched to a gene: 4. The CDR3 consists of 14 residues. CDR3 sequence: CASSVSIAGYEQYF. The DNA for the CDR3 is TGTGCCAGCAGCGTATCAATAGCGGGGTACGAGCAGTACTTC. Full variable domain (rest looked up from reference TRBV9 and TRBJ2-7): DSGVTQTPKHLITATGQRVTLRCSPRSGDLSVYWYQQSLDQGLQFLIQYYNGEERAKGNILERFSAQQFPDLHSELNLSSLELGDSALYFCASSVSIAGYEQYFGPGTRLTVT.

In regard to this clonotype: One junction end disagrees with the germline gene, perhaps due to a read error. The chain is built from TRBV30 and TRBJ1-4, with D perhaps TRBD1 (6 bases). The CDR3 has 11 amino acids. Germline V CDR1 and CDR2: GTSNPN, SVGIG (reference sequence). CDR3 in amino acids: CAWSRGEKPFF. Written as DNA, the CDR3 is TGTGCCTGGAGTAGGGGGGAAAAACCGTTTTTT.